These 22 T cell receptor beta chains share one sample of origin, sequenced in a study of tissue T cells after allogeneic stem cell transplantation. Clones were sequenced by immunoSEQ multiplex PCR, and TCRdb holds only the in-frame ones, with some missing. The sample has 5,500 to 6,000 clones, under 50% seen once; the top ten hold over 13%. Sample time point: mouse harvest day 14 after allogeneic transplant. Tail vein injection delivered 10^7 T-cell-depleted bone marrow cells and 10^6 splenic CD5+ T cells. Sample: gut tissue. The receptors here all came from a female BALB/c mouse given C57BL/6 T cells with graft-versus-host disease after an allogeneic hematopoietic cell transplant.

This clone is labeled as medium-sized (0.01 to 0.1%). Gene names are mouse gene names. The CDR3 end lies 1 residue beyond the end of the read and is filled in from the germline J gene. The rearrangement joins TRBV26 to TRBJ1-3, with D possibly matching TRBD1 (5 bases). This CDR3 region has 14 residues. The V end lost 6 bases, the J end lost 0 bases, and 9 bases lay between the germline ends. The germline V gene encodes CDR1 KGHPV and CDR2 FQNQEV (reference sequence). The sequenced part of the CDR3 DNA is TGTGCCAGCAGGGGACGGATTTCTGGAAATACGCTCTAT. This sequence encodes CASRGRISGNTLY. The entire CDR3 is CASRGRISGNTLYF. Full variable domain (remainder filled in from reference TRBV26 and TRBJ1-3): NSKVIQTPRYLVKGQGQKAKMRCIPEKGHPVVFWYQQNKNNEFKFLINFQNQEVLQQIDMTEKRFSAECPSNSPCSLEIQSSEAGDSALYLCASRGRISGNTLYFGEGSRLIVV.

This clone was counted only a few times. Any gene name here is a mouse gene name. The read finishes 1 residue shy of the CDR3 end, and the germline J gene is used to complete it. The chain uses TRBV3 and TRBJ2-7; TRBD2 is a possible D gene (6 bases). V lost 5 bases, J lost 4 bases, and 9 bases lay in between. The germline V gene has CDR1 SNHLY and CDR2 FYNGKV (reference sequence). This CDR3 is 12 amino acids long. CDR3 bases read: TGTGCCAGCAGCGGGGACTCTTATGAACAGTAC. Translating it yields CASSGDSYEQY. The full CDR3 reads CASSGDSYEQYF.

This clone was seen only a few times. The gene names given are mouse names. The read stops 1 residue short of the end of the CDR3; the missing end is completed from the germline J gene. J is TRBJ2-3 and V is TRBV16, with D uncertain. The CDR3 contains 14 residues. The germline gives CDR1 SGHSA, CDR2 FRNQAP. Between the trimmed V and J ends, which lost 2 bases and 0 bases, there was a span of 6 bases. CDR3 DNA (partial): TGTGCAAGCAGCTTAACAACTAGTGCAGAAACGCTGTAT. It yields the protein CASSLTTSAETLY. The entire CDR3 protein is CASSLTTSAETLYF.

This clone is classed as large (0.1 to 1%). The gene names given are mouse names. Coverage ceases 1 residue before the CDR3 finishes, and the germline J gene fills in the end. The V call is TRBV19, the J call TRBJ2-2; D is unclear. The CDR3 totals 13 residues. The V end lost 3 bases, the J end lost 0 bases, and 3 bases lay between the germline ends. Germline V gene data show CDR1 as FNHDT and CDR2 as SITEND (reference sequence). The CDR3 region is CASSTANTGQLYF. Partial CDR3 DNA: TGTGCCAGCAGTACAGCAAACACCGGGCAGCTCTAC.

A word on this clone: Mouse gene names apply. Read coverage stops 1 residue before the CDR3 terminus; the germline J gene supplies the remainder. J is TRBJ2-1 and V is TRBV12-1; 9 bases map to TRBD2. V shed 3 bases and J 1 base; nucleotides not matched to a gene: 6. CDR3 size: 16 residues. Per the germline V gene, CDR1 is SGHSN and CDR2 is HYEKVE. CDR3 bases read: TGTGCCAGCTCTACCCTTGACTGGGGGAACTATGCTGAGCAGTTC. This sequence encodes CASSTLDWGNYAEQF. The full CDR3 protein reads CASSTLDWGNYAEQFF.

This clone was detected only a few times. Gene names are mouse gene names. The read ends 1 residue shy of where the CDR3 ends; the end is completed using the germline J gene. This chain links TRBV5 with TRBJ1-5, with D maybe TRBD1 (5 bases). This CDR3 has 13 amino acids. V lost 0 bases and J lost 5, with 5 bases in between. The V gene's germline CDR1 is LGHNA and CDR2 YNLKQL (reference sequence). The DNA read from the CDR3 is TGTGCCAGCAGCCAAGAGACAGACCAGGCTCCGCTT. This sequence encodes CASSQETDQAPL. The whole CDR3 protein is CASSQETDQAPLF.

As concerns this clone: The gene names here belong to mouse. The DNA ends 1 residue before the CDR3 does, and the rest of the CDR3 is filled in from the germline J gene. V gene TRBV2 combines with J gene TRBJ2-7; 11 bases match TRBD2. V was clipped by 0 bases and J by 7 bases; unmatched bases: 8. Germline V CDR1 and CDR2: LGHNA, YSYQKL. This CDR3 has 16 residues. CDR3 protein: CASSQDPGLGEREQYF. The part of the CDR3 DNA that was read is TGTGCCAGCAGCCAAGATCCGGGACTGGGGGAGCGGGAACAGTAC.

Points on this clone: Genes here carry mouse names. Coverage ceases 1 residue before the CDR3 finishes, and the germline J gene fills in the end. J is TRBJ1-3 and V is TRBV12-2; 7 positions agree with TRBD1. Trimming removed 6 bases from V and 2 bases from J; junction bases left unmatched: 6. Germline CDR1 and CDR2: SGHLS and HYDKME. This CDR3 has 14 amino acids. The CDR3 DNA, read in part, is TGTGCCAGCAGCCCGACAGGGCCTGGAAATACGCTCTAT. Its translation is CASSPTGPGNTLY. The whole CDR3 protein is CASSPTGPGNTLYF.

There are a few counts of this clone. Mouse germline and gene names are used. The CDR3 end lies 1 residue beyond the end of the read and is filled in from the germline J gene. The V and J genes are TRBV31 and TRBJ1-1; 11 positions agree with TRBD1. The V segment lost 0 bases and the J segment 3 bases; nucleotides outside the gene matches: 3. Germline values: CDR1 GKSSPN, CDR2 SITVG. The CDR3 spans 15 residues. The CDR3 DNA, read in part, is TGTGCCTGGAGTCTCGGGACAGGGGGGGACACAGAAGTCTTC. This encodes CAWSLGTGGDTEVF. The entire CDR3 protein is CAWSLGTGGDTEVFF.

Comment on this clone: The gene symbols are mouse symbols. The CDR3 end falls 1 residue outside the read, so it is completed with the germline J gene. V is TRBV31 and J is TRBJ2-5, with 11 positions matching TRBD2. Germline CDR1 reads GKSSPN; CDR2 reads SITVG. V shed 3 bases, J shed 6 bases, and the junction held 8 bases outside the gene matches. The CDR3 is 15 amino acids. The CDR3 here is CAWSPGRTGGDTQYF. The CDR3 bases that were read are TGTGCCTGGAGCCCCGGACGGACTGGGGGGGACACCCAGTAC.

Comment on this clone: Mouse gene names and germline throughout. The read gets to within 1 residue of the CDR3 end, and the germline J gene fills in the rest. The chain carries TRBV17 and TRBJ2-5, with 7 nucleotides matching TRBD2. The CDR3 is 15 residues long. J was trimmed by 0 bases and V by 1 base; bases with no gene match: 1. Germline CDR1 and CDR2: MNHDT and YYDKIL. The CDR3 sequence is CASSRGGGNQDTQYF. The CDR3 bases that were read are TGTGCTAGCAGTAGAGGGGGGGGGAACCAAGACACCCAGTAC.

This clone was seen once. Gene names and germline refer to mouse. The CDR3 end is not reached by the read, which stops 1 residue before it; the germline J gene fills it in. This chain uses TRBV12-1 with TRBJ2-5; the match to TRBD2 covers 12 bases. The trim removed 2 bases at V and 8 bases at J, leaving 7 bases unmatched. This CDR3 has 15 amino acids. Germline V lookup: CDR1 SGHSN, CDR2 HYEKVE. CDR3 amino acids: CASSQDWGGAGTQYF. The CDR3 bases that were read are TGTGCCAGCTCTCAAGACTGGGGGGGCGCGGGCACCCAGTAC.

As regards this clone: Gene names and germline match the mouse. The read ends 1 residue early relative to the CDR3; the germline J gene fills the gap. The chain couples TRBV15 to TRBJ2-1; 9 bases agree with TRBD2. CDR1 is SGHND and CDR2 is FRSKSL in the germline V gene. With 1 base clipped from V and 6 bases from J, the junction kept 1 base outside the gene matches. The CDR3 sequence is 14 residues long. CDR3 sequence reads: CASSLDWGVAEQFF. The part of the CDR3 DNA that was read is TGTGCCAGCAGTTTAGACTGGGGGGTTGCTGAGCAGTTC.

In the case of this clone: The gene names given are mouse names. The sequence runs out 1 residue before the end of the CDR3; the remainder is reconstructed from the germline J gene. J is TRBJ1-1 and V is TRBV26; a weak D match, TRBD1 (5 bases). V dropped 4 bases and J dropped 3 bases, with 9 bases sitting between them. Germline loops: CDR1 KGHPV, CDR2 FQNQEV (reference sequence). The CDR3 has 13 residues. CDR3 DNA, as far as it was read: TGTGCCAGCAGTCCGGGGCTTTACACAGAAGTCTTC. Translated, it gives CASSPGLYTEVF. The whole CDR3 protein is CASSPGLYTEVFF.

Regarding this clone: Gene names are mouse gene names. The part of the CDR3 DNA that was read is TGTGCCAGCGGCCCGGGACATAACTATGCTGAGCAGTTC. This translates into CASGPGHNYAEQF. The complete CDR3 protein is CASGPGHNYAEQFF. The chain links TRBV13-2 to TRBJ2-1; TRBD1 might be the D (6 bases). The read gets to within 1 residue of the CDR3 end, and the germline J gene fills in the rest. The CDR3 covers 14 residues. V was cut by 5 bases and J by 0 bases, with 9 bases left in between. Germline V gives CDR1 NNHNN, CDR2 SYGAGS (reference sequence).

As regards this clone: These gene names are mouse names. Read coverage stops 1 residue before the CDR3 terminus; the germline J gene supplies the remainder. This rearrangement joins TRBV13-2 to TRBJ2-5, with D unresolved. Germline loops: CDR1 NNHNN, CDR2 SYGAGS (reference sequence). V was pared by 6 bases and J by 1 base, with 6 bases between. This CDR3 contains 12 residues. The CDR3 loop is CASASYQDTQYF. CDR3 DNA, as far as it was read: TGTGCCAGCGCCTCCTACCAAGACACCCAGTAC.

This clone came up a few times. Gene names follow the mouse nomenclature. The part of the CDR3 DNA that was read is TGTGCCAGCTCTCTCGGGGGGGCTAGTGCAGAAACGCTGTAT. This translates into CASSLGGASAETLY. Given in full, the CDR3 is CASSLGGASAETLYF. The rearrangement links TRBV12-2 to TRBJ2-3; 8 nucleotides align to TRBD2. The read stops 1 residue short of the end of the CDR3; the missing end is completed from the germline J gene. CDR1 SGHLS and CDR2 HYDKME come from the germline V gene. The length of the CDR3 is 15 residues. Trimming cost V 0 bases and J 0 bases; bases outside gene matches: 1.

In regard to this clone: Gene names and germline match the mouse. Read data end 1 residue before the CDR3 end; the end is taken from the germline J gene. The chain couples TRBV3 to TRBJ1-4; a possible D gene is TRBD1 (5 bases). This CDR3 comprises 15 residues. Germline-derived CDR1 and CDR2 are SNHLY and FYNGKV (reference sequence). V was clipped by 2 bases and J by 0 bases, with 7 bases between them. The CDR3 loop reads CASSLWGFSNERLFF. The sequenced CDR3 bases are TGTGCCAGCAGCTTATGGGGGTTTTCCAACGAAAGATTATTT.

Only a few counts were recorded for this clone. Here the gene names and germline are mouse. The read ends 1 residue early relative to the CDR3; the germline J gene fills the gap. The rearrangement uses TRBV12-1 and TRBJ2-5; no clear D gene. Germline V gene data show CDR1 as SGHSN and CDR2 as HYEKVE. CDR3 size: 15 residues. V was trimmed by 0 bases and J by 1 base, leaving 10 bases between them. Partial CDR3 DNA: TGTGCCAGCTCTCTCGCGGGGATCCACCAAGACACCCAGTAC. This encodes CASSLAGIHQDTQY. Given in full, the CDR3 is CASSLAGIHQDTQYF.

In the case of this clone: The gene names here belong to mouse. With the read ending 1 residue before the CDR3 end, the germline J gene is used to fill in that end. The chain has TRBV3 and TRBJ2-4; a weak D match, TRBD2 (5 bases). Trimming removed 2 bases from V and 0 bases from J, with 6 bases in between. The germline V gene encodes CDR1 SNHLY and CDR2 FYNGKV (reference sequence). The CDR3 spans 14 residues. The CDR3: CASSLWGSQNTLYF. CDR3 DNA (partial): TGTGCCAGCAGCTTATGGGGTAGTCAAAACACCTTGTAC.

Comments on this clone: Gene names are mouse gene names. The sequenced CDR3 bases are TGTGCAAGCAGCTTAGCTCTGGGGGCCACCACCGGGCAGCTCTAC. Amino acid sequence: CASSLALGATTGQLY. The complete CDR3 sequence is CASSLALGATTGQLYF. The chain carries TRBV16 and TRBJ2-2, with TRBD2 as a possible D gene (7 bases). The observed sequence ends 1 residue before the CDR3 terminus, with the missing tail filled in from the germline J gene. V lost 1 base and J 4 bases, leaving 13 bases between the germline ends. CDR1 SGHSA and CDR2 FRNQAP come from the germline V gene. The CDR3 has 16 residues.

A remark on this clone: The genes are named according to mouse. The read halts 1 residue ahead of the CDR3 end, with the missing end drawn from the germline J gene. This sequence joins TRBV15 and TRBJ2-2, with 7 bases matching TRBD2. V was clipped by 5 bases and J by 2 bases; unmatched bases: 5. The CDR3 contains 15 residues. In germline, CDR1 is SGHND, CDR2 FRSKSL. CDR3: CASSPGGGNTGQLYF. The covered CDR3 bases are TGTGCCAGCAGTCCTGGGGGAGGTAACACCGGGCAGCTCTAC.